This TCR beta chain was captured in a study of brain T cells in children with intractable seizures. Study outcomes and limitations: Patients' HCMV serostatus was unknown; virus specificity rests on CDR3 similarity alone. Absence of clones before surgery may stem from lower sequencing depth.

The germline CDR1 and CDR2 sequences are ENHRY and SYGVKD. Trimming took off 4 bases at V and 7 bases at J, with 7 bases between the two ends. The CDR3 is 11 residues long. As for this clone: Its target is unknown.

TCRdb's table, derived via immunoSEQ multiplex PCR, lists solely in-frame clones and lacks some. This table holds fewer than 150,000 clones, 94% found once. Surgery cases with the highest brain T cell transcript signatures were chosen for sequencing. Pre-surgery treatment included at least one anti-epileptic drug. This clonotype was sampled from a boy less than two years old with hemimegalencephaly and intractable seizures. The sequencing used peripheral blood, collected at surgery. V and J are TRBV10-3 and TRBJ1-1; D may be TRBD1 (5 bases). The CDR3 spells CAISGGDEAFF. CDR3 DNA: TGTGCCATCAGTGGGGGGGATGAAGCTTTCTTT.